The 27 T cell receptor beta chains below all came from one sample that was sequenced in a study of shared clonotypes between healthy human individuals. Generated by immunoSEQ multiplex PCR, the TCRdb table keeps only in-frame clones and is missing some. Found here are about 980,000 clones, around 80% of them singletons; the top ten hold roughly 1.5%. Sequencing was done on a sample of memory CD4+ T cells sorted from blood. Sample subset: CD45RA-negative fraction. Every receptor here comes from a man younger than 35 in good health.

This clone occurred once. V usage is TRBV7-2 and J usage is TRBJ2-7; D may be TRBD2 (6 bases). This CDR3 has 14 amino acids. V lost 1 base to trimming and J lost 6 bases, with 13 bases between them. The germline V gene encodes CDR1 SGHTA and CDR2 FQGNSA. CDR3 coding DNA: TGTGCCAGCAGCTTAGTGTGGGCGGGGAGCGAGCAGTACTTC. Translation gives CASSLVWAGSEQYF.

The J gene is TRBJ2-5, the V gene TRBV18, with TRBD2 matching 10 bases. The V segment lost 6 bases and the J segment 4 bases; nucleotides outside the gene matches: 5. Germline V gives CDR1 KGHSH, CDR2 LQKENI. CDR3 length equals 14 residues. CDR3 bases: TGTGCCAGCTCCCCTAGCGGGAGTCCAGAGACCCAGTACTTC. It codes for CASSPSGSPETQYF.

V usage is TRBV28 and J usage is TRBJ2-7; either TRBD1 or TRBD2 may supply D (5 bases each). The CDR3 contains 15 residues. Germline V CDR1 and CDR2: MDHEN, SYDVKM. V was cut by 5 bases and J by 3 bases, with 17 bases left in between. CDR3 sequence reads: CASSPSGQGGYEQYF. The CDR3 DNA is TGTGCCAGCAGTCCTTCGGGGCAGGGCGGCTACGAGCAGTACTTC.

This chain uses TRBV28 with TRBJ1-2; D call uncertain. Germline V gene sequence: CDR1 MDHEN, CDR2 SYDVKM. Trimming shortened V by 4 bases and J by 8 bases, and 11 bases separated the two germline ends. CDR3 length equals 12 residues. The CDR3 reads CASSSITEGYTF. The CDR3 DNA reads as TGTGCCAGCAGTTCCATCACAGAGGGCTACACCTTC.

This rearrangement joins TRBV2 to TRBJ2-1; 8 bases map to TRBD1. Germline lookup yields CDR1 SNHLY and CDR2 FYNNEI. Trimming cost V 2 bases and J 4 bases; bases outside gene matches: 4. The CDR3 loop spans 15 amino acids. CDR3 bases: TGTGCCAGCAGTGAAACACAGGGGGAGTACAATGAGCAGTTCTTC. Translated: CASSETQGEYNEQFF.

The chain uses TRBV5-1 and TRBJ2-5; 15 bases align to TRBD2. CDR1 is SGHRS, CDR2 YFSETQ, per germline. Trimming at V came to 4 bases and at J to 5 bases, leaving 9 bases not matched to a gene. The CDR3 is 17 amino acids. CDR3 nucleotide sequence: TGCGCCAGCAGCACCGGACTAGCGGGGGGGCCGGTCGAGACCCAGTACTTC. Encoded protein: CASSTGLAGGPVETQYF.

The CDR3 protein is CASSLVGLVTGELFF. The DNA of the CDR3 is TGTGCCAGCAGCCTCGTGGGACTAGTAACCGGGGAGCTGTTTTTT. The rearrangement uses TRBV7-2 and TRBJ2-2, with TRBD2 identical over 8 bases. V shed 5 bases and J 5 bases; nucleotides not matched to a gene: 7. CDR1 and CDR2 from the germline V gene are SGHTA and FQGNSA. This CDR3 has 15 amino acids.

The CDR3, as DNA: TGTGCCAGTAGAACAACTAGCGGCAGCACAGATACGCAGTATTTT. It translates to CASRTTSGSTDTQYF. The chain is built from TRBV19 and TRBJ2-3; the match to TRBD2 covers 8 bases. Germline lookup yields CDR1 LNHDA and CDR2 SQIVND (reference sequence). The CDR3 extends over 15 amino acids. V was clipped by 6 bases and J by 0 bases; unmatched bases: 5.

The chain employs TRBV29-1 and TRBJ2-1; a possible D gene is TRBD2 (6 bases). Trimming cost V 0 bases and J 5 bases, with 14 bases left between them. Germline V gene lookup returns CDR1 SQVTM and CDR2 ANQGSEA. This CDR3 contains 15 residues. Here the CDR3 reads CSVEETFGLHNEQFF. CDR3 coding DNA: TGCAGCGTTGAAGAGACGTTTGGACTACACAATGAGCAGTTCTTC.

This clone has just one count. The rearrangement links TRBV5-1 to TRBJ2-2, with a tentative D call TRBD1 (6 bases). The germline CDR1 and CDR2 sequences are SGHRS and YFSETQ. Trimming pared 6 bases from V and 1 base from J, leaving 16 bases between. The CDR3 is 16 amino acids. The CDR3 sequence: CASTMRAGVNTGELFF. CDR3 DNA: TGCGCCAGCACCATGCGCGCAGGGGTGAACACCGGGGAGCTGTTTTTT.

V usage is TRBV28 and J usage is TRBJ1-2; the D gene is possibly TRBD1 (5 bases). Germline V gene lookup returns CDR1 MDHEN and CDR2 SYDVKM. The CDR3 is 15 residues long. V was cut by 3 bases and J by 6 bases, with 17 bases left in between. CDR3 region: CASSLYTRGENGYTF. DNA for the CDR3: TGTGCCAGCAGTTTGTACACCCGGGGGGAAAATGGCTACACCTTC.

The chain recombines TRBV6-5 with TRBJ2-5; possible D gene TRBD1, 6 bases. Trimming took 4 bases from V and 2 from J, leaving 14 bases between them. Germline CDR1 and CDR2: MNHEY and SVGAGI. The CDR3 spans 15 residues. The CDR3 loop reads CASSSGTPYQETQYF. The CDR3 nucleotides read TGTGCCAGCAGTTCTGGGACACCTTATCAAGAGACCCAGTACTTC.

This clone was found a few times. The V call is TRBV7-2, the J call TRBJ2-5; no reliable D call. The CDR3 is made up of 12 amino acids. Trimming removed 0 bases at V and 6 bases at J, with 5 bases between. Germline V gene sequence: CDR1 SGHTA, CDR2 FQGNSA. This CDR3 reads CASSLARKTQYF. CDR3 in DNA: TGTGCCAGCAGCTTAGCGAGGAAGACCCAGTACTTC.

The chain combines TRBV5-1 with TRBJ1-4; 9 bases agree with TRBD1. V gave up 2 bases and J gave up 3 bases; unmatched junction bases: 2. CDR3 length equals 15 residues. Germline V gene sequence: CDR1 SGHRS, CDR2 YFSETQ. The CDR3 region has the DNA TGCGCCAGCAGCTTACAGGGGGCGGCTAATGAAAAACTGTTTTTT. It is translated as CASSLQGAANEKLFF.

In the case of this clone: The same CDR3 arises from other DNA sequences in this sample as well. V gene TRBV10-3 combines with J gene TRBJ1-3, with D perhaps TRBD1 (6 bases). Trimming took off 0 bases at V and 4 bases at J, with 7 bases between the two ends. The CDR3 has 14 amino acids. The germline gives CDR1 ENHRY, CDR2 SYGVKD. This CDR3 is CAISESTGGNTIYF. As DNA, the CDR3 is TGTGCCATCAGTGAGTCCACAGGGGGAAACACCATATATTTT.

The rearrangement uses TRBV5-4 and TRBJ2-3, with 7 bases that match TRBD2. Germline V gene data show CDR1 as SGHNT and CDR2 as YYREEE (reference sequence). CDR3 length equals 14 residues. V lost 7 bases, J lost 1 base, and 6 bases stayed unmatched. CDR3 region: CASSRAGGTDTQYF. CDR3 DNA: TGTGCCAGCTCCAGGGCGGGAGGCACAGATACGCAGTATTTT.

In regard to this clone: Distinct nucleotide sequences in the sample also encode this CDR3. The chain uses TRBV18 and TRBJ2-5, with 9 positions matching TRBD2. The junction had 1 base not matched to a gene; V was cut back by 3 bases and J by 5 bases. CDR1 is KGHSH and CDR2 is LQKENI in the germline V gene. The CDR3 totals 13 residues. DNA of the CDR3: TGTGCCAGCTCACCGGGACTAGCTGAGACCCAGTACTTC. Its translation is CASSPGLAETQYF.

The chain is built from TRBV10-3 and TRBJ2-3; maybe TRBD1 (6 bases). V gave up 10 bases and J gave up 8 bases, with 19 bases separating them. CDR1 is ENHRY and CDR2 is SYGVKD in the germline V gene. This CDR3 has 13 amino acids. CDR3 region: CASRDTGLFTQYF. In DNA, the CDR3 is TGTGCCAGCCGGGACACCGGTCTTTTTACGCAGTATTTT.

The chain employs TRBV28 and TRBJ2-7, with 10 bases matching TRBD2. The V gene's germline CDR1 is MDHEN and CDR2 SYDVKM. The V segment lost 2 bases and the J segment 12 bases; nucleotides outside the gene matches: 10. The CDR3 length is 14 residues. The chain's CDR3 is CASSLEASGSAPYF. The CDR3 nucleotides are TGTGCCAGCAGTTTAGAAGCTAGCGGGAGCGCGCCGTACTTC.

The CDR3 sequence: CASSPATAQGYEQYF. Here the CDR3 DNA reads TGTGCCAGCAGCCCAGCGACAGCCCAGGGCTACGAGCAGTACTTC. This chain uses TRBV6-5 with TRBJ2-7; TRBD1 is a possible D gene (5 bases). The CDR3 totals 15 residues. CDR1 is MNHEY and CDR2 is SVGAGI in the germline V gene. The V and J ends lost 6 bases and 3 bases respectively, with 18 bases between them.

This chain connects TRBV13 to TRBJ2-3, with TRBD2 matching over 9 bases. The CDR3 is 16 residues long. CDR1 and CDR2 (germline): PRHDT, FYEKMQ (reference sequence). V shed 5 bases, J shed 4 bases, and the junction held 10 bases outside the gene matches. The CDR3 region has the DNA TGTGCCAGCAGCCAGGGGACTAGCTCATTGTCAGATACGCAGTATTTT. Protein sequence: CASSQGTSSLSDTQYF.

The chain links TRBV28 to TRBJ2-7; D call uncertain. V gave up 7 bases and J gave up 9 bases, with 25 bases separating them. This CDR3 region has 15 residues. Germline V lookup: CDR1 MDHEN, CDR2 SYDVKM. CDR3 sequence reads: CASTLAARGERGQYF. In DNA, the CDR3 is TGTGCCAGCACCCTCGCAGCACGTGGCGAACGAGGGCAGTACTTC.

The rearrangement links TRBV7-3 to TRBJ1-2; 12 positions match TRBD1. The J segment lost 2 bases and the V segment lost 0 bases, leaving 4 bases of the junction unmatched. Per the germline V gene, CDR1 is SGHTA and CDR2 is FQGTGA. This CDR3 region has 17 residues. Here the CDR3 DNA reads TGTGCCAGCAGCTTAACGTCAGGGACAGGGGGCAACTATGGCTACACCTTC. It translates to CASSLTSGTGGNYGYTF.

Remarks on this clone: Germline and junction disagree at one end, which may indicate a read error. The genes are TRBV6-6 and TRBJ1-1; maybe TRBD1 (6 bases). Germline assignment: CDR1 MNHNY and CDR2 SVGAGI (reference sequence). This CDR3 spans 14 amino acids. The CDR3 DNA reads TGTGCCAGCAGGAGACAGGAAGGGAACGCTGAAGCTTTCTTT. As protein: CASRRQEGNAEAFF.

The chain links TRBV7-9 to TRBJ2-5; 10 bases align to TRBD2. The J call is in doubt because the DNA end fits TRBJ2-7 better. The germline V gene has CDR1 SEHNR and CDR2 FQNEAQ (reference sequence). The CDR3 is 14 residues long. The CDR3, as DNA: TGTGCCAGCAGCTTCGGGCTAGCGGGAGACGAGCAGTACTTC. This gives the protein CASSFGLAGDEQYF.

The chain is built from TRBV18 and TRBJ2-5; D remains unclear. Germline values: CDR1 KGHSH, CDR2 LQKENI. The CDR3 contains 13 residues. V lost 3 bases, J lost 2 bases, and 7 bases lay in between. The CDR3 DNA reads as TGTGCCAGCTCACCGGTGTTTCAAGAGACCCAGTACTTC. It encodes CASSPVFQETQYF.

This clone has just a few counts. The gene calls are TRBV7-2 and TRBJ2-3; D is undetermined. CDR1 and CDR2 from the germline V gene are SGHTA and FQGNSA. CDR3 length equals 10 residues. Trimming cost V 5 bases and J 11 bases, with 8 bases left between them. The CDR3 nucleotides read TGTGCCAGCAGCACCTTTGAGCAGTATTTT. It yields the protein CASSTFEQYF.